The subject of this entry is one T cell receptor beta chain. Antigen: not known. As every portion of the isolated RNA was reverse transcribed, the sequencing read expressed TCRB transcripts. The table came from immunoSEQ multiplex PCR; TCRdb's copy has only in-frame clones and leaves some out. The data hold about 160,000 clones, with 7.5% to 9.5% observed a single time. This specimen belongs to a study of beta chain features in type 1 diabetes. Study-wide context: The study found patients and healthy donors alike in age, gender and cell yields. Notes on the study in general: VDJ junctions from patients with type 1 diabetes contained fewer insertions and more deletions. All four CD4+ subsets from Type 1 diabetes patients carried moderately but significantly shorter TCRB CDR3s.

The material sequenced was central memory CD4+ T cells from blood. The sequence was obtained from a woman aged 18-35 years with type 1 diabetes.

The CDR3 DNA is TGTGCCAGCTCACCACTTTCTGGCCCGAACACTGAAGCTTTCTTT. Its translation is CASSPLSGPNTEAFF. The chain couples TRBV18 to TRBJ1-1; the D is unclear. The germline CDR1 and CDR2 sequences are KGHSH and LQKENI. The CDR3 is 15 amino acids. Trimming shortened V by 1 base and J by 1 base, and 10 bases separated the two germline ends.